The TCR beta chain described here comes from a study of a mutant IDH1 vaccine in newly diagnosed glioma. Study-wide background: Patients began vaccination 4-6 weeks after radiotherapy alone, or with temozolomide cycles. Before enrollment, patients got radiotherapy alone, temozolomide alone, or mostly the combination.

The repertoire was sequenced with immunoSEQ multiplex PCR; TCRdb's copy has only in-frame clones and lacks some. This sample yields 35,000 to 45,000 clones, of which about four fifths are seen a single time; around an eighth belongs to the top ten. In its sample, this clone was seen a few times. What it binds is not known. The germline V gene encodes CDR1 DFQATT and CDR2 SNEGSKA (reference sequence). The CDR3 extends over 11 amino acids. J lost 9 bases, V lost 5 bases, and 2 bases had no gene match. Study-level points and caveats: Changes in top peripheral clonotypes did not appear linked to pseudoprogression.

Time point described: week 5, during vaccination. Doses consisted of 300 ug of mutant IDH1 20-mer peptide each, paired with topical imiquimod. Astrocytomas found in donors were new, WHO grade 3 or 4, IDH1-mutant and ATRX-lost. The chain carries TRBV20-1 and TRBJ2-2; 8 bases agree with TRBD1. The sample in question was PBMCs, obtained from a glioma patient whose treatment included an IDH1 peptide vaccine. This receptor was identified in a man in his fifties or sixties with glioma. The CDR3 DNA reads TGCAGTGCTGGACAGGGAAGGGAGCTGTTTTTT. Amino acid sequence: CSAGQGRELFF.